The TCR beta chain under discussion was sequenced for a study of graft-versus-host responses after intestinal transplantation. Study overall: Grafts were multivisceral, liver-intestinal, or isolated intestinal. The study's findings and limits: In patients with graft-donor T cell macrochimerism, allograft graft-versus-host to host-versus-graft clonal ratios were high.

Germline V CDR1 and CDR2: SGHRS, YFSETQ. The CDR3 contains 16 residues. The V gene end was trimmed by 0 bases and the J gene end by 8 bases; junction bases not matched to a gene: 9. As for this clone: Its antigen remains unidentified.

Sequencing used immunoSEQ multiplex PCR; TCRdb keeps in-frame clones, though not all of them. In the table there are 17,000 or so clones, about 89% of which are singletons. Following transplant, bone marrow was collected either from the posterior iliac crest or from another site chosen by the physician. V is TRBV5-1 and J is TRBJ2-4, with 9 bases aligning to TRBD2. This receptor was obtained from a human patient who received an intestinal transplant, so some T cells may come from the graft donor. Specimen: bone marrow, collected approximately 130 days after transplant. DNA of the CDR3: TGCGCCAGCAGCTTGGCGGTAGCGGGAGACGGAGACATTCAGTACTTC. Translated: CASSLAVAGDGDIQYF.